Sequencing of this TCR beta chain was carried out in a study of Ad26.COV2.S vaccination and SARS-CoV-2 variants. Germline lookup yields CDR1 SNHLY and CDR2 FYNNEI. The CDR3 is 15 amino acids. V lost 1 base to trimming and J lost 0 bases, with 9 bases between them. Treatment described: some 19 received Ad26.COV2.S at low or high dose, single or two shots; five or six received placebo; per-sample allocation not given. Samples analyzed were those drawn on day 63 after the first vaccine or placebo injection. The study, taken as a whole, reports: Greater spike-specific TCR breadth was seen in vaccine recipients than in placebo recipients.

Comments on this clone: Its antigen is not known.

Produced via immunoSEQ multiplex PCR; TCRdb's table is partial and in-frame only. Altogether roughly 330,000 clones are present, roughly 90% being singletons, with the ten largest covering approximately 5.8%. The sample consisted of peripheral blood, taken in a trial of Ad26.COV2.S vaccine versus placebo. The receptor's source is a person between 18 and 65 years old who received the Ad26.COV2.S COVID-19 vaccine or a placebo. The chain is built from TRBV2 and TRBJ1-2; the D is unclear. The chain's CDR3 is CASSEDARANYGYTF. The CDR3 bases are TGTGCCAGCAGTGAAGACGCCCGAGCTAACTATGGCTACACCTTC. Complete variable domain (other parts from reference TRBV2 and TRBJ1-2): EPEVTQTPSHQVTQMGQEVILRCVPISNHLYFYWYRQILGQKVEFLVSFYNNEISEKSEIFDDQFSVERPDGSNFTLKIRSTKLEDSAMYFCASSEDARANYGYTFGSGTRLTVV.